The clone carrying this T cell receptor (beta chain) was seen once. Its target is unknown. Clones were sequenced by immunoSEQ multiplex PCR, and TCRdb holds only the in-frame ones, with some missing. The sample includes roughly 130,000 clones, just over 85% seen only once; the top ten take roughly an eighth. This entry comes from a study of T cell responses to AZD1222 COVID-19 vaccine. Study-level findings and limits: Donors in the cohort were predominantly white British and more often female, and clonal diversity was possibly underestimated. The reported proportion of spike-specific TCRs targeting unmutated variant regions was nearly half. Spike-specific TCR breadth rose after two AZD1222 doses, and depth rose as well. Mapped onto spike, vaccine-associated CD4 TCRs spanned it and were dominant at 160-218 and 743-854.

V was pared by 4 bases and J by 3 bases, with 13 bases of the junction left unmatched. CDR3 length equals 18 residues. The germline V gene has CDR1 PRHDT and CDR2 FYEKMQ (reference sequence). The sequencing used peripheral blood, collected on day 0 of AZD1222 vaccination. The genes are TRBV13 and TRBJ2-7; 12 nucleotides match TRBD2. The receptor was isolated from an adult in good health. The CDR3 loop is CASSSALLAGGESYEQYF. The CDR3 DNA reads TGTGCCAGCAGCTCCGCCTTACTAGCGGGGGGTGAGAGCTACGAGCAGTACTTC.